The 7 T cell receptor beta chains presented below share a single source sample, sequenced in a study of T-cell memory formation after mild COVID-19. TCRdb processed the 5' RACE reads anew with MiXCR; each CDR3 protein has one entry. The sample records 280,000 or so distinct CDR3 sequences, approximately 19% being singletons. The sample was PBMCs or a T cell subset sorted from them (not recorded which). Receptors were obtained from a man between 18 and 29 years old who had mild COVID-19 (a few samples of this study predate the infection). Cell type and time point are not known.

This clonotype has just one count. The CDR3 nucleotides are TGTGCCAGCAGTAGACACATTAATTCACCCCTCCACTTT. Encoded protein: CASSRHINSPLHF. This chain joins TRBV25-1 and TRBJ1-6; no definite D call. This CDR3 spans 13 amino acids. CDR1 is MGHDK and CDR2 is SYGVNS in the germline V gene. With 5 bases removed from V and 6 bases from J, the gap between germline ends came to 8 bases.

The rearrangement uses TRBV5-6 and TRBJ2-6; 8 bases map to TRBD1. This CDR3 is 18 amino acids long. The trim removed 2 bases at V and 0 bases at J, leaving 7 bases unmatched. Germline CDR1 and CDR2: SGHDT and YYEEEE. In nucleotides, the CDR3 is TGTGCCAGCAGCTTACTCCGGGACAGGCACTCTGGGGCCAACGTCCTGACTTTC. Protein sequence: CASSLLRDRHSGANVLTF.

J is TRBJ2-1 and V is TRBV20-1; either TRBD1 or TRBD2 may supply D (5 bases each). Germline V gene lookup returns CDR1 DFQATT and CDR2 SNEGSKA (reference sequence). The CDR3 consists of 11 residues. Trimming cost V 6 bases and J 7 bases, with 10 bases left between them. DNA for the CDR3: TGCAGTGCCCTCAGGGAGAATGAGCAGTTCTTC. It translates to CSALRENEQFF.

This clonotype was recorded a few times. CDR3 loop: CAWSGAYEQYF. CDR3 bases: TGTGCCTGGAGTGGGGCCTACGAGCAGTACTTC. This rearrangement joins TRBV30 to TRBJ2-7; the D is unclear. Germline V CDR1 and CDR2: GTSNPN, SVGIG (reference sequence). Trimming left V 1 base short and J 2 bases short, with 3 bases between. The CDR3 runs to 11 residues. Using reference TRBV30 and TRBJ2-7 for the parts outside the CDR3, the full variable domain is SQTIHQWPATLVQPVGSPLSLECTVEGTSNPNLYWYRQAAGRGLQLLFYSVGIGQISSEVPQNLSASRPQDRQFILSSKKLLLSDSGFYLCAWSGAYEQYFGPGTRLTVT.

The chain couples TRBV4-1 to TRBJ2-1, with a tentative D call TRBD2 (5 bases). Germline V CDR1 and CDR2: MGHRA, YSYEKL. The ends were cut back, 5 bases at V and 4 bases at J, with 9 bases in the middle. The CDR3 contains 13 residues. CDR3 sequence reads: CASSETGYNEQFF. The DNA for the CDR3 is TGCGCCAGCAGCGAGACGGGGTACAATGAGCAGTTCTTC.

J is TRBJ2-7 and V is TRBV11-2; D ambiguous. CDR1 is SGHAT and CDR2 is FQNNGV in the germline V gene. V dropped 1 base and J dropped 1 base, with 5 bases sitting between them. The CDR3 totals 13 residues. The CDR3 sequence: CASSLVRSYEQYV. CDR3 nucleotide sequence: TGTGCCAGCAGCTTAGTTAGATCCTACGAGCAGTACGTC.

V usage is TRBV10-3 and J usage is TRBJ2-6; possible D gene TRBD1, 6 bases. The V and J ends lost 4 bases and 4 bases respectively, with 8 bases between them. The germline V gene encodes CDR1 ENHRY and CDR2 SYGVKD. The CDR3 loop spans 14 amino acids. Written as DNA, the CDR3 is TGTGCCATCAGTGGGGGGCAAGGGGCCAACGTCCTGACTTTC. Its protein product is CAISGGQGANVLTF.